This T cell receptor beta chain was retrieved from a study of beta chain features in type 1 diabetes. Germline CDR1 and CDR2: SSHAT and FNYEAQ (reference sequence). The CDR3 is 16 residues long. V was pared by 5 bases and J by 2 bases, with 4 bases of the junction left unmatched. Isolated RNA was reverse transcribed in full, so expressed TCRB transcripts were sequenced. Profiling relied on immunoSEQ multiplex PCR, and the TCRdb table lists in-frame clones only, not all of them. The profile shows about 360,000 clones, roughly 13% of them singletons. This clone has a handful of counts. The sequenced sample was naive CD4+ T cells from blood. This sequence joins TRBV7-7 and TRBJ2-5; 14 positions match TRBD2. The receptor was derived from a man aged 18 to 35 in good health. The CDR3 is CASSVRLAGGQETQYF. The CDR3 coding sequence is TGTGCCAGCAGCGTACGACTAGCGGGGGGGCAAGAGACCCAGTACTTC. Full variable domain (missing parts from reference TRBV7-7 and TRBJ2-5): GAGVSQSPRYKVTKRGQDVTLRCDPISSHATLYWYQQALGQGPEFLTYFNYEAQPDKSGLPSDRFSAERPEGSISTLTIQRTEQRDSAMYRCASSVRLAGGQETQYFGPGTRLLVL.